The rows below give T cell receptor beta chains drawn from one sample of a study of blood T cell repertoires in COVID-19. Clones were read by immunoSEQ multiplex PCR, and TCRdb kept only the in-frame ones, dropping some. The sample lists roughly 150,000 clones, around 89% occurring once. Sequenced input: peripheral blood. Every receptor here comes from a human donor in a cohort sampled during active COVID-19. Each CDR3 is given with its conserved first and last residue. The D gene is left open where the match is weak. Size tells how often a clone was seen (once, few, many) or the class of an expanded clone, and some rows leave it out.

J gene,clone size,D gene,CDR3 length,V gene,CDR3 DNA,CDR3 protein
TRBJ2-7,.,.,13,TRBV5-1,TGCGCCAGCAGCCAGCCCGGCAGGGCCGAGCAGTACTTC,CASSQPGRAEQYF
TRBJ2-5,.,.,15,TRBV6-5,TGTGCCAGCACCCCCGGCGGGGGCCCCAGGGAGACCCAGTACTTC,CASTPGGGPRETQYF
TRBJ2-7,few,.,15,TRBV4-2,TGTGCCAGCAGCCCCCGGTTTCAGACTACCTACGAGCAGTACTTC,CASSPRFQTTYEQYF
TRBJ2-1,.,.,16,TRBV19,TGTGCCAGTAGTATGACTGGGACTTGGGTGAACAATGAGCAGTTCTTC,CASSMTGTWVNNEQFF
TRBJ2-1,.,TRBD2,19,TRBV19,TGTGCCAGTAGTATAGTGGAGGGACTAGCGGGGGGGCCGGACAATGAGCAGTTCTTC,CASSIVEGLAGGPDNEQFF
TRBJ1-6,.,.,15,TRBV5-1,TGCGCCAGCAGCTTGGGAGGCCAGGGCAATTCACCCCTCCACTTT,CASSLGGQGNSPLHF
TRBJ1-2,.,.,15,TRBV5-6,TGTGCCAGCAGCTTGTACCAGGGGCCGCCCGGTGGCTACACCTTC,CASSLYQGPPGGYTF
TRBJ1-1,.,.,13,TRBV7-3,TGTGCCAGCAGCCCCTTTACAGGAGCTGAAGCTTTCTTT,CASSPFTGAEAFF
TRBJ1-3,.,.,15,TRBV9,TGTGCCAGCAGCAAGGCGGGGTACTCTGGAAACACCATATATTTT,CASSKAGYSGNTIYF
TRBJ1-2,.,TRBD1,14,TRBV2,TGTGCCAGCTCAGGGACAGGGGGGGTTTATGGCTACACCTTC,CASSGTGGVYGYTF
TRBJ1-5,.,TRBD1,12,TRBV6-5,TGTGCCAGCGGACAGGAGTATCAGCCCCAGCATTTT,CASGQEYQPQHF
TRBJ1-1,few,.,14,TRBV3-1/TRBV3-2,TGTGCCAGCAGCCAACGGGGGAGAAACACTGAAGCTTTCTTT,CASSQRGRNTEAFF
TRBJ2-2,.,.,15,TRBV5-1,TGCGCCAGCAGCCGCGACCAGGTGGACACCGGGGAGCTGTTTTTT,CASSRDQVDTGELFF
TRBJ1-5,few,.,13,TRBV27,TGTGCCAGCGGGGGCTATAGCAATCAGCCCCAGCATTTT,CASGGYSNQPQHF
TRBJ1-5,.,.,15,TRBV7-8,TGTGCCAGCAGCTTGGGGGACATGGGCTCTCAGCCCCAGCATTTT,CASSLGDMGSQPQHF
TRBJ1-4,once,.,16,TRBV2,TGTGCCAGCAGCCCCCTTGCGGGGTTACCTAATGAAAAACTGTTTTTT,CASSPLAGLPNEKLFF
TRBJ2-2,.,.,14,TRBV20-1,TGCAGTGCTAGTAGCGGATCGGCGGCCGGGGAGCTGTTTTTT,CSASSGSAAGELFF
TRBJ2-3,.,TRBD2,15,TRBV20-1,TGCAGTGCTAGTGGCGGGGGGGACAGCACAGATACGCAGTATTTT,CSASGGGDSTDTQYF
TRBJ2-7,.,TRBD2,16,TRBV6-6,TGTGCCAGCCACGGCCTACTAGCGGGTAGTGATTACGAGCAGTACTTC,CASHGLLAGSDYEQYF
TRBJ2-7,.,.,16,TRBV5-1,TGCGCCAGCAGCTCCTGGGACTCTATCTGGCCTAGTGAGCAGTACTTC,CASSSWDSIWPSEQYF
TRBJ1-5,.,.,16,TRBV7-2,TGTGCCAGCAGCCCCTGGACAGCTTGGGGCAATCAGCCCCAGCATTTT,CASSPWTAWGNQPQHF
TRBJ2-7,once,TRBD2,16,TRBV4-2,TGTGCCAGCAGCCGAGACGCTTGGACTAGCGGGGGCGAGCAGTACTTC,CASSRDAWTSGGEQYF
TRBJ2-2,.,.,14,TRBV4-1,TGCGCCAGCCGGGAAGGCCCAAACACCGGGGAGCTGTTTTTT,CASREGPNTGELFF
TRBJ1-5,.,TRBD1,15,TRBV7-9,TGTGCCAGCAGCCGGGACAGGGGGACAATGCAGCCCCAGCATTTT,CASSRDRGTMQPQHF
TRBJ2-1,once,TRBD2,16,TRBV25-1,TGTGCCAGCAGTGAATCCGCGGGGGAGACCTACAATGAGCAGTTCTTC,CASSESAGETYNEQFF
TRBJ2-7,.,TRBD2,15,TRBV7-2,TGTGCCAGCAGCATACCGGGACTAGCTTACTACGAGCAGTACTTC,CASSIPGLAYYEQYF
TRBJ2-2,.,TRBD2,15,TRBV30,TGTGCCTGGAGTGGGGGGACTAGCGGCACCGGGGAGCTGTTTTTT,CAWSGGTSGTGELFF
TRBJ1-5,.,TRBD1,14,TRBV18,TGTGCCAGCTCATCGACAGGGGTCGGGCAGCCCCAGCATTTT,CASSSTGVGQPQHF
TRBJ1-1,.,TRBD1,12,TRBV2,TGTGCCAGCAGCAACAGGGGGCATGAAGCTTTCTTT,CASSNRGHEAFF
TRBJ1-6,.,TRBD1,14,TRBV5-1,TGCGCCAGCAGGGTGACAGGGGTGAATTCACCCCTCCACTTT,CASRVTGVNSPLHF
TRBJ1-2,.,TRBD1,13,TRBV7-3,TGTGCCAGCAGCCCGGGACAGGGTGGAGGCTACACCTTC,CASSPGQGGGYTF
TRBJ2-2,.,TRBD1,16,TRBV5-4,TGTGCCAGCAGCTTGGAAGGGGGCCCGAACACCGGGGAGCTGTTTTTT,CASSLEGGPNTGELFF
TRBJ2-2,.,TRBD1,21,TRBV3-1/TRBV3-2,TGTGCCAGCAGCCAAGATCTGTGGGGACAGGTGGCTCAATGGGGAACCGGGGAGCTGTTTTTT,CASSQDLWGQVAQWGTGELFF
TRBJ1-2,.,.,14,TRBV27,TGTGCCAGCAGTCCCCAGCGGGAGAATTATGGCTACACCTTC,CASSPQRENYGYTF
TRBJ1-4,.,.,14,TRBV2,TGTGCCAGCAGGGGGCAAAGTTTGGATGAAAAACTGTTTTTT,CASRGQSLDEKLFF
TRBJ2-1,.,.,15,TRBV11-2,TGTGCCAGCAGTTCCTTAGCCAGCTCCTACAATGAGCAGTTCTTC,CASSSLASSYNEQFF
TRBJ2-3,.,TRBD1,14,TRBV29-1,TGCAGCGTTGAGGGGACAGGGGGCACAGATACGCAGTATTTT,CSVEGTGGTDTQYF
TRBJ2-6,.,.,18,TRBV10-1,TGCGCCAGCAGGGCATCGGGGGGCCCTTCCTCTGGGGCCAACGTCCTGACTTTC,CASRASGGPSSGANVLTF
TRBJ2-5,.,TRBD2,16,TRBV15,TGTGCCACCAGCAGGGGAGGGACGGGGGTCCAAGAGACCCAGTACTTC,CATSRGGTGVQETQYF
TRBJ1-2,.,.,13,TRBV5-4,TGTGCCAGCACCAGGGGAGGGGGAGCTGGCTACACCTTC,CASTRGGGAGYTF
TRBJ1-2,once,TRBD1,15,TRBV3-1/TRBV3-2,TGTGCCAGCAGTTATCTCGGACAGGGGAACTATGGCTACACCTTC,CASSYLGQGNYGYTF
TRBJ2-7,.,TRBD1,13,TRBV2,TGTGCCAGCACAGACTGGACAGGTCCCGAGCAGTACTTC,CASTDWTGPEQYF